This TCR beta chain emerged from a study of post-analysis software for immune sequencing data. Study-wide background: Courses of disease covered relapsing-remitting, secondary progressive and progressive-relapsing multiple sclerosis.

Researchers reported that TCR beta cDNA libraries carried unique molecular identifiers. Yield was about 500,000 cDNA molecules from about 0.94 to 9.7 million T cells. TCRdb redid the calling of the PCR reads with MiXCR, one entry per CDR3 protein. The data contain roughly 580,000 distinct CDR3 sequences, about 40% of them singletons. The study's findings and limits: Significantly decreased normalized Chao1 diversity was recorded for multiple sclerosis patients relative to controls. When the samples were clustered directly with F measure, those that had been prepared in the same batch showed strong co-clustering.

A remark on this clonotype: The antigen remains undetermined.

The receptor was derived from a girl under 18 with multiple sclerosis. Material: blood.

The DNA for the CDR3 is TGCGCCAGCAGCCGGGACGAGACTTATCTCTCTGGGGCCAACGTCCTGACTTTC. Protein sequence: CASSRDETYLSGANVLTF. This chain links TRBV5-1 with TRBJ2-6; D tentatively fits TRBD1 or TRBD2 (5 bases each). The CDR3 is 18 residues long. Germline V gene lookup returns CDR1 SGHRS and CDR2 YFSETQ. The germline V and J ends were trimmed by 4 bases and 0 bases, with 17 bases remaining between them.